These T cell receptor beta chains were read from a single sample in a study of blood T cell repertoires in COVID-19. The assay was immunoSEQ multiplex PCR, and TCRdb's table has in-frame clones only and misses some. The sample contains tens of thousands of clones, about 88% of which appear only once. Source material: peripheral blood. Receptors were obtained from a middle-aged man in a cohort sampled during active COVID-19. Each CDR3 is given with its conserved first and last residue. The D gene is left open where the match is weak. Clone sizes are given selectively: once, few, many, or a class where the clone is expanded.

>.|.|TRBV12-3/TRBV12-4|TRBJ2-1|12
CATAGTYNEQFF
TGTGCGACGGCGGGGACCTACAATGAGCAGTTCTTC
>.|.|TRBV10-3|TRBJ1-2|18
CAIRTDVYLEGLGYGYTF
TGTGCCATCAGGACCGATGTATATCTGGAGGGTTTAGGCTATGGCTACACCTTC
>TRBD2|.|TRBV11-2|TRBJ2-5|18
CASSSSFSSGGRWGTQYF
TGTGCCAGCAGTTCCTCCTTCTCCAGCGGGGGCCGTTGGGGGACCCAGTACTTC
>TRBD2|.|TRBV6-1|TRBJ2-2|15
CASSDTGGYTGELFF
TGTGCCAGCAGTGACACGGGGGGGTACACCGGGGAGCTGTTTTTT
>TRBD1|.|TRBV10-2|TRBJ2-3|16
CALAMGTGYSTDTQYF
TGCGCCCTAGCGATGGGGACAGGGTATAGCACAGATACGCAGTATTTT
>.|.|TRBV6-6|TRBJ2-5|16
CASSYSGASDPETQYF
TGTGCCAGCAGTTACTCCGGAGCCTCAGACCCAGAGACCCAGTACTTC
>TRBD1|.|TRBV28|TRBJ2-3|17
CASSSQGASTSTDTQYF
TGTGCCAGCAGTTCTCAGGGGGCTTCTACTAGCACAGATACGCAGTATTTT
>TRBD2|.|TRBV7-9|TRBJ2-3|16
CASNSLIAGSTDTQYF
TGTGCCAGCAACTCCCTCATAGCGGGTAGCACAGATACGCAGTATTTT
>.|.|TRBV6-6|TRBJ1-2|13
CASSYTAGYGYTF
TGTGCCAGCAGTTACACGGCAGGCTATGGCTACACCTTC
>TRBD1|.|TRBV10-3|TRBJ2-5|15
CAISESTGGRETQYF
TGTGCCATCAGTGAGTCTACAGGGGGGCGAGAGACCCAGTACTTC
>TRBD1|.|TRBV5-1|TRBJ1-6|13
CATSRDRQSPLHF
TGCGCCACCTCCCGGGACAGGCAATCACCCCTCCACTTT
>TRBD1|once|TRBV19|TRBJ2-7|14
CASTLTGGHYEQYF
TGTGCCAGTACCTTGACAGGGGGGCACTACGAGCAGTACTTC
>.|.|TRBV19|TRBJ2-5|16
CASSIVIGTPEETQYF
TGTGCCAGTAGTATAGTGATAGGGACTCCTGAAGAGACCCAGTACTTC
>TRBD1|.|TRBV5-1|TRBJ1-6|16
CASSYLTGGAGSPLHF
TGCGCCAGCAGCTACTTGACAGGGGGCGCCGGATCACCCCTCCACTTT
>TRBD1|.|TRBV7-2|TRBJ1-2|14
CASSTGTGAYGYTF
TGTGCCAGCAGCACCGGGACAGGGGCTTATGGCTACACCTTC
>.|.|TRBV7-2|TRBJ2-1|16
CASSPGGGTSYNEQFF
TGTGCCAGCAGCCCCGGAGGAGGGACCTCCTACAATGAGCAGTTCTTC
>TRBD2|.|TRBV3-1/TRBV3-2|TRBJ2-2|15
CASSQESRGAGELFF
TGTGCCAGCAGCCAAGAGAGTCGGGGGGCCGGGGAGCTGTTTTTT
>.|.|TRBV7-9|TRBJ2-3|17
CASSPARGTAYTDTQYF
TGTGCCAGCAGCCCCGCTCGCGGGACAGCGTACACAGATACGCAGTATTTT
>TRBD1|.|TRBV3-1/TRBV3-2|TRBJ2-1|17
CASSPLEGQVPFGEQFF
TGTGCCAGCAGCCCACTTGAGGGACAGGTTCCTTTTGGGGAGCAGTTCTTC
>.|.|TRBV3-1/TRBV3-2|TRBJ1-5|15
CASSQARGSNQPQHF
TGTGCCAGCAGCCAAGCCAGGGGAAGCAATCAGCCCCAGCATTTT
>TRBD1|.|TRBV4-2|TRBJ1-1|15
CASSPETGVNTEAFF
TGTGCCAGCAGCCCCGAGACAGGGGTGAACACTGAAGCTTTCTTT
>.|.|TRBV7-7|TRBJ2-1|15
CASSSDLGSYNEQFF
TGTGCTAGCAGCTCGGACTTGGGTTCCTACAATGAGCAGTTCTTC
>TRBD2|.|TRBV6-6|TRBJ2-7|15
CASRILAGDNYEQYF
TGTGCCAGCAGGATTCTAGCGGGGGATAACTACGAGCAGTACTTC